The present entry profiles one T cell receptor beta chain with its context. Its matching antigen is unknown. For TCR beta, libraries came from quantitative 5'-RACE with molecular barcodes. In TCRdb, the 5' RACE reads were re-called with MiXCR into one record per CDR3 protein. The sample yields over 600,000 distinct CDR3 sequences, about 20% seen once. The CDR3 is 15 residues long. The germline V gene has CDR1 MNHEY and CDR2 SVGAGI. V shed 2 bases, J shed 4 bases, and the junction held 2 bases outside the gene matches. The sample originates from a study of CD8 T cells in ankylosing spondylitis. The study, taken as a whole, reports: Several of the motif variants were reported before in synovial fluid and blood from reactive arthritis. Disease-linked clones reportedly showed significant enrichment in matched ankylosing spondylitis synovial fluid. It appeared that ankylosing spondylitis blood was characterized by a TCR beta motif of fewer than 10 highly homologous variants.

The sequenced sample consisted of blood, either unsorted or a sorted T cell fraction (not recorded which). This clonotype originated in a male donor with ankylosing spondylitis. This chain uses TRBV6-5 with TRBJ2-5; 12 bases align to TRBD2. The CDR3 reads CASSYETSGRETQYF. The CDR3 DNA follows: TGTGCCAGCAGTTACGAGACTAGCGGGAGAGAGACCCAGTACTTC.